One sample yielded the 25 T cell receptor beta chains listed below, sequenced in a study of cytomegalovirus exposure and HLA in healthy donors. The PCR employed 60 Vbeta primers together with 13 Jbeta primers. Profiling relied on immunoSEQ multiplex PCR, and the TCRdb table lists in-frame clones only, not all of them. Of 95,000 to 150,000 clones listed, about three quarters are singletons. The sequenced material came from PBMCs. The receptors derive from a woman aged 40 to 50 in good health and CMV-seropositive.

The J gene is TRBJ2-5, the V gene TRBV25-1, with a weak D call TRBD1 (6 bases). V gave up 11 bases and J gave up 11 bases, with 24 bases separating them. The germline V gene encodes CDR1 MGHDK and CDR2 SYGVNS. This CDR3 has 13 residues. CDR3 nucleotides: TGTGCCTCGACGGGACAAACGGGGAAAAAGCAGTACTTC. Translating it yields CASTGQTGKKQYF.

The V and J genes are TRBV18 and TRBJ1-6; TRBD1 aligns across 7 bases. This CDR3 comprises 14 residues. From germline, CDR1 is KGHSH and CDR2 LQKENI. J gave up 6 bases and V 5 bases, and 4 bases lay outside the gene matches. CDR3 sequence (DNA): TGTGCCAGCTCAGCCGGGACAGTTAATTCACCCCTCCACTTT. Its protein product is CASSAGTVNSPLHF.

This chain links TRBV6-1 with TRBJ1-6, with D unclear. The CDR3 has 12 residues. From germline, CDR1 is MNHNS and CDR2 SASEGT. Trimming left V 7 bases short and J 10 bases short, with 11 bases between. CDR3 sequence reads: CASKEGDSPLHF. DNA for the CDR3: TGTGCCAGCAAGGAGGGAGACTCACCCCTCCACTTT.

CDR3 amino acids: CASSAEPQGEETQYF. The CDR3 region has the DNA TGTGCCAGCAGCGCGGAGCCTCAGGGGGAAGAGACCCAGTACTTC. This sequence joins TRBV5-4 and TRBJ2-5, with TRBD1 matching 7 bases. Trimming removed 4 bases from V and 3 bases from J; junction bases left unmatched: 9. Germline lookup yields CDR1 SGHNT and CDR2 YYREEE (reference sequence). The CDR3 runs 15 residues.

The chain uses TRBV18 and TRBJ2-5, with TRBD2 as a possible D gene (6 bases). The V and J ends lost 4 bases and 3 bases respectively, with 9 bases between them. Germline loops: CDR1 KGHSH, CDR2 LQKENI. The CDR3 runs to 13 residues. DNA of the CDR3: TGTGCCAGCTCACTCGGGAGCAAAGAGACCCAGTACTTC. Translation gives CASSLGSKETQYF. The variable domain in full, with the rest retrieved from reference TRBV18 and TRBJ2-5, is NAGVMQNPRHLVRRRGQEARLRCSPMKGHSHVYWYRQLPEEGLKFMVYLQKENIIDESGMPKERFSAEFPKEGPSILRIQQVVRGDSAAYFCASSLGSKETQYFGPGTRLLVL.

This rearrangement joins TRBV4-1 to TRBJ2-5, with 7 bases matching TRBD1. The J call is in doubt because the DNA end fits TRBJ2-7 better. Germline V gene sequence: CDR1 MGHRA, CDR2 YSYEKL. CDR3 length: 17 amino acids. The CDR3 nucleotides read TGCGCCAGCAGCCAAGATCCCTTGACAGGGCCAGCCTACGAGCAGTACTTC. Encoded protein: CASSQDPLTGPAYEQYF.

The V and J genes are TRBV2 and TRBJ1-1, with 8 nucleotides matching TRBD1. CDR1 SNHLY and CDR2 FYNNEI come from the germline V gene. The V and J ends lost 6 bases and 4 bases, in that order; junction bases with no gene match: 19. This CDR3 contains 18 residues. CDR3 nucleotides: TGTGCCAGCAGCTCCGGTCCCCAGGGGGCGGATAGAACCACTGAAGCTTTCTTT. As protein: CASSSGPQGADRTTEAFF. Combining the CDR3 with reference TRBV2 and TRBJ1-1 gives the whole variable domain EPEVTQTPSHQVTQMGQEVILRCVPISNHLYFYWYRQILGQKVEFLVSFYNNEISEKSEIFDDQFSVERPDGSNFTLKIRSTKLEDSAMYFCASSSGPQGADRTTEAFFGQGTRLTVV.

The rearrangement links TRBV7-9 to TRBJ2-4; 8 nucleotides align to TRBD1. Germline V gives CDR1 SEHNR, CDR2 FQNEAQ (reference sequence). The CDR3 totals 14 residues. The ends lost 6 bases at V and 0 bases at J; junction bases unmatched: 1. Here the CDR3 DNA reads TGTGCCAGCAGTGGACAGGGAGCCAAAAACATTCAGTACTTC. It encodes CASSGQGAKNIQYF.

The V gene is TRBV9, the J gene TRBJ1-3, with D unclear. CDR1 is SGDLS, CDR2 YYNGEE, per germline. V dropped 4 bases and J dropped 0 bases, with 17 bases sitting between them. This CDR3 is built from 17 residues. The DNA for the CDR3 is TGTGCCAGCAGCCCGCGGAGGCACCAAGGCTCTGGAAACACCATATATTTT. Encoded protein: CASSPRRHQGSGNTIYF.

The chain joins TRBV27 to TRBJ1-2, with 10 bases aligning to TRBD1. The CDR3 is made up of 16 amino acids. Germline CDR1 is MNHEY and CDR2 is SMNVEV (reference sequence). V lost 4 bases to trimming and J lost 1 base; unmatched junction nucleotides: 6. In DNA, the CDR3 is TGTGCCAGCAGTTCACGACAGGGGGCTGGTAACTATGGCTACACCTTC. Translated, it gives CASSSRQGAGNYGYTF.

This chain connects TRBV12-5 to TRBJ2-7, with D possibly TRBD1 on 7 matching bases. CDR1 is LGHNT and CDR2 is FRNRAP in the germline V gene. The CDR3 is 17 amino acids. Trimming stripped 2 bases from V and 2 bases from J, with 19 bases between. The chain's CDR3 is CASGLTIGGQRTYEQYF. The CDR3 DNA sequence: TGTGCTAGTGGTTTGACCATCGGGGGACAGCGAACCTACGAGCAGTACTTC.

The chain recombines TRBV5-6 with TRBJ2-7, with TRBD2 identical over 8 bases. The junction had 1 base not matched to a gene; V was cut back by 2 bases and J by 0 bases. The CDR3 loop spans 14 amino acids. Germline CDR1 SGHDT, CDR2 YYEEEE. The CDR3 protein is CASSFSGNSYEQYF. The DNA of the CDR3 is TGTGCCAGCAGCTTTAGCGGGAACTCCTACGAGCAGTACTTC. Full variable domain (outside the CDR3, taken from reference TRBV5-6 and TRBJ2-7): DAGVTQSPTHLIKTRGQQVTLRCSPKSGHDTVSWYQQALGQGPQFIFQYYEEEERQRGNFPDRFSGHQFPNYSSELNVNALLLGDSALYLCASSFSGNSYEQYFGPGTRLTVT.

This rearrangement joins TRBV6-5 to TRBJ2-3; D is unresolved. This CDR3 has 14 amino acids. Trimming shortened V by 1 base and J by 3 bases, and 8 bases separated the two germline ends. Looked up from germline, CDR1 is MNHEY and CDR2 is SVGAGI. CDR3 residues: CASSYLPETDTQYF. The CDR3 nucleotides read TGTGCCAGCAGTTACTTGCCAGAAACAGATACGCAGTATTTT.

The chain uses TRBV27 and TRBJ1-6, with 9 bases matching TRBD1. Per the germline V gene, CDR1 is MNHEY and CDR2 is SMNVEV (reference sequence). The CDR3 extends over 15 amino acids. With V trimmed by 0 bases and J by 8 bases, 2 bases remained unmatched. The CDR3 is CASSLSGQGYSPLHF. The CDR3 bases are TGTGCCAGCAGTTTATCGGGACAGGGCTATTCACCCCTCCACTTT.

The genes are TRBV7-9 and TRBJ2-1, with a possible D match to TRBD2 (6 bases). Looked up from germline, CDR1 is SEHNR and CDR2 is FQNEAQ (reference sequence). The germline V and J ends were trimmed by 5 bases and 1 base, with 15 bases remaining between them. The CDR3 totals 16 residues. CDR3 in amino acids: CASSPSAGTSYNEQFF. The DNA for the CDR3 is TGTGCCAGCAGCCCCTCCGCGGGAACTTCCTACAATGAGCAGTTCTTC.

The chain joins TRBV19 to TRBJ2-1; possible D gene TRBD2, 5 bases. The CDR3 extends over 16 amino acids. CDR1 and CDR2 (germline): LNHDA, SQIVND (reference sequence). Trimming stripped 2 bases from V and 10 bases from J, with 21 bases between. The CDR3 DNA follows: TGTGCCAGTAGTATATTCCCTCAGCGGCTAGTTGGCGAGCAGTTCTTC. As protein: CASSIFPQRLVGEQFF. The variable domain in full, with the rest retrieved from reference TRBV19 and TRBJ2-1, is DGGITQSPKYLFRKEGQNVTLSCEQNLNHDAMYWYRQDPGQGLRLIYYSQIVNDFQKGDIAEGYSVSREKKESFPLTVTSAQKNPTAFYLCASSIFPQRLVGEQFFGPGTRLTVL.

This clone was seen only once. V usage is TRBV4-2 and J usage is TRBJ2-7; 10 bases are shared with TRBD1. The V segment lost 0 bases and the J segment 0 bases; nucleotides outside the gene matches: 2. Germline CDR1 and CDR2: LGHNA and YNFKEQ. There are 16 residues in the CDR3. This chain's CDR3 is CASSQEGQGSSYEQYF. The DNA of the CDR3 is TGTGCCAGCAGCCAAGAGGGACAGGGGTCCTCCTACGAGCAGTACTTC.

The count of this clone is one. This chain uses TRBV27 with TRBJ1-5; D gene uncertain. Deletions cut 1 base from V and 6 bases from J, with 7 bases between. The germline CDR1 and CDR2 sequences are MNHEY and SMNVEV (reference sequence). This CDR3 region has 13 residues. This CDR3 is CASSLLEGQPQHF. In DNA form, the CDR3 reads TGTGCCAGCAGTTTATTGGAGGGTCAGCCCCAGCATTTT.

This rearrangement joins TRBV2 to TRBJ2-7; weak D call: TRBD1 (5 bases). Trimming stripped 6 bases from V and 0 bases from J, with 15 bases between. Germline loops: CDR1 SNHLY, CDR2 FYNNEI. The CDR3 sequence is 15 residues long. The CDR3 reads CASSYEQGYSYEQYF. Here the CDR3 DNA reads TGTGCCAGCAGCTATGAGCAGGGCTACTCCTACGAGCAGTACTTC. Filled out from reference TRBV2 and TRBJ2-7, the complete variable domain reads EPEVTQTPSHQVTQMGQEVILRCVPISNHLYFYWYRQILGQKVEFLVSFYNNEISEKSEIFDDQFSVERPDGSNFTLKIRSTKLEDSAMYFCASSYEQGYSYEQYFGPGTRLTVT.

V usage is TRBV7-2 and J usage is TRBJ2-5; 9 bases align to TRBD1. With 6 bases clipped from V and 7 bases from J, the junction kept 15 bases outside the gene matches. The CDR3 spans 16 residues. The germline V gene has CDR1 SGHTA and CDR2 FQGNSA. CDR3 nucleotide sequence: TGTGCCAGCAGTTTAAGGGGTGGGGGACAGGGAGGGACCCAGTACTTC. Translating it yields CASSLRGGGQGGTQYF.

The chain links TRBV5-1 to TRBJ2-3; 7 positions match TRBD2. With V trimmed by 4 bases and J by 0 bases, 5 bases remained unmatched. Germline V CDR1 and CDR2: SGHRS, YFSETQ. The CDR3 extends over 15 amino acids. This CDR3 reads CASSLGLGSTDTQYF. CDR3 nucleotides: TGCGCCAGCAGCCTCGGACTAGGAAGCACAGATACGCAGTATTTT. Complete variable domain (other parts from reference TRBV5-1 and TRBJ2-3): KAGVTQTPRYLIKTRGQQVTLSCSPISGHRSVSWYQQTPGQGLQFLFEYFSETQRNKGNFPGRFSGRQFSNSRSEMNVSTLELGDSALYLCASSLGLGSTDTQYFGPGTRLTVL.

This clone was seen more than once but under ten times. The chain uses TRBV7-8 and TRBJ1-2; D possibly corresponds to TRBD1 (5 bases). V shed 5 bases and J shed 7 bases, with 20 bases lying between them. The CDR3 contains 15 residues. Germline values: CDR1 SGHVS, CDR2 FQNEAQ. DNA for the CDR3: TGTGCCAGCAGCCCACCCCTCAGGGTGGGCATTGGCTACACCTTC. Amino acids: CASSPPLRVGIGYTF.

V usage is TRBV10-1 and J usage is TRBJ1-1; the match to TRBD1 covers 8 bases. This CDR3 contains 14 residues. After removal of 3 bases from V and 6 bases from J, the junction contained 6 bases not matched to a gene. Germline V gene lookup returns CDR1 WNHNN and CDR2 SYGVQD (reference sequence). The CDR3 DNA sequence: TGCGCCAGCAGTGATCCCGCGACAGGGGCTGAAGCTTTCTTT. It codes for CASSDPATGAEAFF.

V gene TRBV7-2 combines with J gene TRBJ1-3, with TRBD1 as a possible D gene (5 bases). Germline CDR1 reads SGHTA; CDR2 reads FQGNSA. The CDR3 is 15 amino acids. Trimming removed 1 base from V and 2 bases from J, with 9 bases in between. CDR3 loop: CASSLDRQTGNTIYF. The DNA for the CDR3 is TGTGCCAGCAGCTTAGACAGGCAGACTGGAAACACCATATATTTT.

This chain connects TRBV4-3 to TRBJ2-1; D gene ambiguous. The germline V gene encodes CDR1 LGHNA and CDR2 YSLEER. The CDR3 length is 15 residues. Trimming left V 4 bases short and J 1 base short, with 11 bases between. In DNA form, the CDR3 reads TGCGCCAGCAGCCTCACGGTCCGATCCTACAATGAGCAGTTCTTC. This encodes CASSLTVRSYNEQFF.